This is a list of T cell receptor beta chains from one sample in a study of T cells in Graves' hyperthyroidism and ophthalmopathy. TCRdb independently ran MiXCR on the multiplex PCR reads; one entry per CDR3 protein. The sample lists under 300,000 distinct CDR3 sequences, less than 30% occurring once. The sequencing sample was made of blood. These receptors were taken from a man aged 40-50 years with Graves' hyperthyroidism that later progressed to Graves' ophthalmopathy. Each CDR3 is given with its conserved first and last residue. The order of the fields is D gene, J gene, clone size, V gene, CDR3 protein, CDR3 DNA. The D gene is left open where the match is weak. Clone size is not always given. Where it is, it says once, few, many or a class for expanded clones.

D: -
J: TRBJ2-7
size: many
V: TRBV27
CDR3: CASPLPDYEQYF
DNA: TGTGCCAGCCCGCTCCCGGATTACGAGCAGTACTTC

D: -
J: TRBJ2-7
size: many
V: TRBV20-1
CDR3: CSAIVDPPYEQYF
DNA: TGCAGTGCTATAGTTGATCCGCCCTACGAGCAGTACTTC

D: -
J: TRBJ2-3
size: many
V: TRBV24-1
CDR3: CATSEGIVTDTQYF
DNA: TGTGCCACCAGTGAGGGAATCGTCACAGATACGCAGTATTTT

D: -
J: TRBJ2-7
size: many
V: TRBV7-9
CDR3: CASSLELPRSYEQYF
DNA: TGTGCCAGCAGCTTAGAACTACCCCGCTCCTACGAGCAGTACTTC

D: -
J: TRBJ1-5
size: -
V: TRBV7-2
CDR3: CASSPRDSDQPQHF
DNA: TGTGCCAGCAGCCCCCGGGACTCAGATCAGCCCCAGCATTTT

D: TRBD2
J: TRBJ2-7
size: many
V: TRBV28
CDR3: CASSFALGRALGEQYF
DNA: TGTGCCAGCAGTTTTGCACTTGGGAGGGCCCTTGGTGAGCAGTACTTC

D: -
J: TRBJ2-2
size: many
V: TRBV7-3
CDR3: CASSLMTTTGELFF
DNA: TGTGCCAGCAGCCTGATGACCACAACCGGGGAGCTGTTTTTT

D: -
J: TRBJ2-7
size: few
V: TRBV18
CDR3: CASSGTLYEQYF
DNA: TGTGCCAGCTCAGGGACACTCTACGAGCAGTACTTC

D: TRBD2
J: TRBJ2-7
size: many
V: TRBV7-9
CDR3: CASRSTSRFADEQYF
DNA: TGTGCCAGCAGGTCGACTAGCCGCTTTGCTGACGAGCAGTACTTC

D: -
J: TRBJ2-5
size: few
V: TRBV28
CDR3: CASSSPAAGAKTQYF
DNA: TGTGCCAGCAGTTCCCCCGCGGCGGGGGCAAAGACCCAGTACTTC

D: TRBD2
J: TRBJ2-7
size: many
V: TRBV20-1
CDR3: CSASSSGRGVSYEQYF
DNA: TGCAGTGCTAGCTCTAGCGGGAGAGGGGTCTCCTACGAGCAGTACTTC

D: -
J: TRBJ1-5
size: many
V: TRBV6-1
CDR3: CASSDNRDWSNQPQHF
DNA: TGTGCCAGCAGTGATAATCGGGATTGGAGCAATCAGCCCCAGCATTTT

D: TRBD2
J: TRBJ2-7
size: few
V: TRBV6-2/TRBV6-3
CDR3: CASSFPLAGDFEQYF
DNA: TGTGCCAGCAGCTTTCCCTTAGCGGGAGATTTCGAGCAGTACTTC

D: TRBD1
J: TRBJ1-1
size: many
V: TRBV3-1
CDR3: CASSPTGGWTEAFF
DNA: TGTGCCAGCAGCCCTACAGGGGGCTGGACTGAAGCTTTCTTT

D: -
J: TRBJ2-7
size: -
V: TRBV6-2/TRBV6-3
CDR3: CASSYERASAYEQYF
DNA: TGTGCCAGCAGTTACGAGAGGGCCTCGGCCTACGAGCAGTACTTC

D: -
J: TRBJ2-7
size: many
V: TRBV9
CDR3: CASSAFPSAGSEQYF
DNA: TGTGCCAGCAGCGCCTTTCCTAGCGCTGGATCAGAGCAGTACTTC

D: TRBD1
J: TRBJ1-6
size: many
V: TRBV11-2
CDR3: CASSSTGQGASWNSPLHF
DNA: TGTGCCAGCAGCTCAACGGGACAGGGGGCGAGTTGGAATTCACCCCTCCACTTT